The count of the clone carrying this T cell receptor beta chain is one. The data were obtained in a study of cytomegalovirus exposure and HLA in healthy donors. Looking at the study overall: Unique TCRs numbering some 80 million, obtained from HLA-typed donors, made up an early data release.

The PCR ran on 60 Vbeta and 13 Jbeta primers. Profiling relied on immunoSEQ multiplex PCR, and the TCRdb table lists in-frame clones only, not all of them. Seen here are 200,000 to 250,000 clones, about 89% observed once, and the top ten hold about 1%. J was trimmed by 3 bases and V by 0 bases; bases with no gene match: 2. Germline loops: CDR1 SGHNT, CDR2 YYREEE (reference sequence). This CDR3 is 16 amino acids long. The source is a woman in her late teens or twenties in good health and CMV-seronegative. Sequencing was done on a sample of PBMCs. This chain joins TRBV5-4 and TRBJ2-1; 11 bases agree with TRBD2. The CDR3, as DNA: TGTGCCAGCAGCTTGGGTGGGACTAGCGGCTACAATGAGCAGTTCTTC. Its translation: CASSLGGTSGYNEQFF.